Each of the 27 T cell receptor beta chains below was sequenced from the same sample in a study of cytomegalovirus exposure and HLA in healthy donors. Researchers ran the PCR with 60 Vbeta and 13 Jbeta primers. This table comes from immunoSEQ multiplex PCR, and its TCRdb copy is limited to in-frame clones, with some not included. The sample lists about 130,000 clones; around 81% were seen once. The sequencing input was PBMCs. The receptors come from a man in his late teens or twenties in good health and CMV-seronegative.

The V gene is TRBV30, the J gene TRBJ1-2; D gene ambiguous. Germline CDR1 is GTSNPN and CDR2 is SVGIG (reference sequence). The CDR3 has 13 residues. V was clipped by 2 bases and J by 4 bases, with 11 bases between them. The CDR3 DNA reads TGTGCCTGGAGTCCCCGCGGAACCTATGGCTACACCTTC. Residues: CAWSPRGTYGYTF.

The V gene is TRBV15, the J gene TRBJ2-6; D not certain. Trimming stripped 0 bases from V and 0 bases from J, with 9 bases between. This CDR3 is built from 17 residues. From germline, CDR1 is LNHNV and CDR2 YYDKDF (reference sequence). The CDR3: CATSRDHHNSGANVLTF. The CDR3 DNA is TGTGCCACCAGCAGAGATCACCACAACTCTGGGGCCAACGTCCTGACTTTC.

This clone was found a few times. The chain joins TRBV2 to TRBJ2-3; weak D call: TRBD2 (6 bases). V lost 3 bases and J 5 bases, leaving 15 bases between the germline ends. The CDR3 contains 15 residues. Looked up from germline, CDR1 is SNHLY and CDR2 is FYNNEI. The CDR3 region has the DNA TGTGCCAGCAGTGACTTTTTGGGGCGGGGAGATACGCAGTATTTT. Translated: CASSDFLGRGDTQYF.

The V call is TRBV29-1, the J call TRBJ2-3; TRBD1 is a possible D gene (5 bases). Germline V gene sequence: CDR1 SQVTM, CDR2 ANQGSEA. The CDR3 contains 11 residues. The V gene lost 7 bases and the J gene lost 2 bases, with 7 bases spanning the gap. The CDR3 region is CSGGDTDTQYF. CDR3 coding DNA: TGCAGCGGGGGCGACACAGATACGCAGTATTTT.

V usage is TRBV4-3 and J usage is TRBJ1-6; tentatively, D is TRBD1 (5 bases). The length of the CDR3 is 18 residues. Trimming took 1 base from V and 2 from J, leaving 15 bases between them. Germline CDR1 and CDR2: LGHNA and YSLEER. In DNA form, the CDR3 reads TGCGCCAGCAGCCAAGGACCCCCAGGGTCGGCCTATAATTCACCCCTCCACTTT. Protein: CASSQGPPGSAYNSPLHF.

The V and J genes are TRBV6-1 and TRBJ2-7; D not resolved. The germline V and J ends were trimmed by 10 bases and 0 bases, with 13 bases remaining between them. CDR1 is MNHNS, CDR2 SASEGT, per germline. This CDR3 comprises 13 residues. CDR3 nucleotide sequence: TGTGCCACCTGGTGGCAAAGCTCCTACGAGCAGTACTTC. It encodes CATWWQSSYEQYF.

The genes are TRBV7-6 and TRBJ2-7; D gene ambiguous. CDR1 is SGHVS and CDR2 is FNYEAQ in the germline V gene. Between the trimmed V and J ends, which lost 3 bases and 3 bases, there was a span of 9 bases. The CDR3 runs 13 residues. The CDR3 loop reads CASSLFDSYEQYF. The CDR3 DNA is TGTGCCAGCAGCTTGTTCGATAGCTACGAGCAGTACTTC.

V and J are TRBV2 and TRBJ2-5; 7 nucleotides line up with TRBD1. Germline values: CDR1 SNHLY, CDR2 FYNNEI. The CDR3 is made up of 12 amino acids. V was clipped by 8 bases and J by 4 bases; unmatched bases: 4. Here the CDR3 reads CASETGTETQYF. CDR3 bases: TGTGCCAGCGAGACAGGGACAGAGACCCAGTACTTC.

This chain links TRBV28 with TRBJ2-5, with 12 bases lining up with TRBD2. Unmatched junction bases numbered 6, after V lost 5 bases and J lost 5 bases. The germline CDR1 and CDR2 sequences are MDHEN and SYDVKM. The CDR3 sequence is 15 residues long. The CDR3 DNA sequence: TGTGCCAGCAGTGGAACTAGCGGGGGGCGGGAGACCCAGTACTTC. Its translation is CASSGTSGGRETQYF.

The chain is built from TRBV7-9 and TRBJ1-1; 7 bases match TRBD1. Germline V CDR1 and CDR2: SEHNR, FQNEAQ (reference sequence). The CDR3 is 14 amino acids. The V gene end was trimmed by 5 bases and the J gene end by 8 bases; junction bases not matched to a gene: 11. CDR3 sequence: CASSPTGFLLEAFF. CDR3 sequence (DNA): TGTGCCAGCAGCCCGACAGGGTTTCTTCTAGAAGCTTTCTTT.

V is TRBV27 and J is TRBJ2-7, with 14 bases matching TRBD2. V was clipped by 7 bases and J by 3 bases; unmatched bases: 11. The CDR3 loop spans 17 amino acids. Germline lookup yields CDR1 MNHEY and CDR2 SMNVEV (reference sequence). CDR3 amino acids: CASTGTSGGHRYYEQYF. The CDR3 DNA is TGTGCCAGCACCGGGACTAGCGGGGGCCATCGATACTACGAGCAGTACTTC.

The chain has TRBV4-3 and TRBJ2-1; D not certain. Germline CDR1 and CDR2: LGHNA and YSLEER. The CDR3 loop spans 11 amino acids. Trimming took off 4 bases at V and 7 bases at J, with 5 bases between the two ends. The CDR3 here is CASSRMNEQFF. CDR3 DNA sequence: TGCGCCAGCAGCCGTATGAATGAGCAGTTCTTC.

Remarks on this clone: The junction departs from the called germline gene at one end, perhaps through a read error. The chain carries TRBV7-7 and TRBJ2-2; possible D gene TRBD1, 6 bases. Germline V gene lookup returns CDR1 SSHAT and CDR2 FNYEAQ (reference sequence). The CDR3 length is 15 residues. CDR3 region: CASSPRGLGTGELFF. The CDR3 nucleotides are TGTGCTAGCAGCCCCAGGGGTTTAGGGACCGGGGAGCTGTTTTTT.

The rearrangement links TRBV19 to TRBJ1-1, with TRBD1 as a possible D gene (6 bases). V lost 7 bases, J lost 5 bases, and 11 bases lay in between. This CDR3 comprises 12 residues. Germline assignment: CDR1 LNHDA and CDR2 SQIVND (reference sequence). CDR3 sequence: CASKVGTTEAFF. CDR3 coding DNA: TGTGCCAGTAAGGTAGGGACAACTGAAGCTTTCTTT.

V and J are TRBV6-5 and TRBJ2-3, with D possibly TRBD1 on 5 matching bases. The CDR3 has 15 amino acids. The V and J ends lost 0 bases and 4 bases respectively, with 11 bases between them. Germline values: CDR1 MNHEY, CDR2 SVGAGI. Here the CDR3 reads CASSYSAGFPDTQYF. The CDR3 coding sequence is TGTGCCAGCAGTTACTCGGCAGGGTTTCCAGATACGCAGTATTTT.

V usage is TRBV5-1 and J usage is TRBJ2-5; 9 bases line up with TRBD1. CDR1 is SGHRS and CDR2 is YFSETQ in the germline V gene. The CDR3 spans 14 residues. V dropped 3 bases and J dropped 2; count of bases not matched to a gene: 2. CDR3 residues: CASSSTGGQETQYF. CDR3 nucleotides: TGCGCCAGCAGCTCGACAGGGGGGCAAGAGACCCAGTACTTC.

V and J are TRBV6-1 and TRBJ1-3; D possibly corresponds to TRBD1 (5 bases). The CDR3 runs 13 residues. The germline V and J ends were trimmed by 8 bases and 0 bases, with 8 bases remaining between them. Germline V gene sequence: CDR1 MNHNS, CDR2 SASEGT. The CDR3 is CASRTPSGNTIYF. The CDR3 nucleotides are TGTGCCAGCCGGACACCCTCTGGAAACACCATATATTTT.

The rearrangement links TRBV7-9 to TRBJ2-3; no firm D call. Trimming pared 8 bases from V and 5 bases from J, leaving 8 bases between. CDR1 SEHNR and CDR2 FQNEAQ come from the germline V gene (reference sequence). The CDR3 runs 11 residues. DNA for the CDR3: TGTGCCAGCGAGCTGAGAGATACGCAGTATTTT. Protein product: CASELRDTQYF. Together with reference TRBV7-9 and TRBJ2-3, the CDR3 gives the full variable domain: DTGVSQNPRHKITKRGQNVTFRCDPISEHNRLYWYRQTLGQGPEFLTYFQNEAQLEKSRLLSDRFSAERPKGSFSTLEIQRTEQGDSAMYLCASELRDTQYFGPGTRLTVL.

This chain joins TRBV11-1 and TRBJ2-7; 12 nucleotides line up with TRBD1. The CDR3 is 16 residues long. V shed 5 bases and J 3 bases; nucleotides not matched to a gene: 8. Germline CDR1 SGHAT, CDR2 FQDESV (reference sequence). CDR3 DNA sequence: TGTGCCAGCAGCCGGTCGGGACAGGGGGCTTTCTACGAGCAGTACTTC. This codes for CASSRSGQGAFYEQYF.

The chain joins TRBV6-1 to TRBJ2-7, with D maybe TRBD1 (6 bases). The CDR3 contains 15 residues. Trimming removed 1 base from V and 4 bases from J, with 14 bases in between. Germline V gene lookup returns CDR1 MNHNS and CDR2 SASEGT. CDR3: CASSEGAGENYEQYF. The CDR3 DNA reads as TGTGCCAGCAGTGAAGGGGCAGGGGAAAATTACGAGCAGTACTTC.

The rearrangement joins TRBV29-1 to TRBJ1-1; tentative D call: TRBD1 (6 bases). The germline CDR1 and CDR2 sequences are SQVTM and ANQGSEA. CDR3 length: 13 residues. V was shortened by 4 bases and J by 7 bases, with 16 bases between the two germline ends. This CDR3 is CSVVWGQTREAFF. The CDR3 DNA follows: TGCAGCGTTGTATGGGGGCAAACTCGTGAAGCTTTCTTT.

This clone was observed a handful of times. The CDR3 spells CASSITGQGRYEQYF. The CDR3, as DNA: TGTGCCAGTAGTATTACAGGACAGGGCAGGTACGAGCAGTACTTC. The rearrangement joins TRBV19 to TRBJ2-7; 8 nucleotides align to TRBD1. Germline assignment: CDR1 LNHDA and CDR2 SQIVND (reference sequence). The CDR3 totals 15 residues. Trimming cost V 3 bases and J 4 bases; bases outside gene matches: 8.

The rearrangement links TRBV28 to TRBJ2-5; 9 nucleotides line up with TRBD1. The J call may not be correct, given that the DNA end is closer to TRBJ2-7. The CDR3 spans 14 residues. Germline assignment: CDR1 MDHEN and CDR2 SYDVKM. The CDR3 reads CASSLPGQGNEQYF. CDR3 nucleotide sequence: TGTGCCAGCAGTCTACCGGGACAGGGTAACGAGCAGTACTTC.

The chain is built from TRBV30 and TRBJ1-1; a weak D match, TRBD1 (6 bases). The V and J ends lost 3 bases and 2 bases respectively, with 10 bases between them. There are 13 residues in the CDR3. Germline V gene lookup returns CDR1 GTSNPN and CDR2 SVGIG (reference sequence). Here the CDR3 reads CAWRWTVNTEAFF. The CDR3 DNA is TGTGCCTGGAGATGGACAGTTAACACTGAAGCTTTCTTT.

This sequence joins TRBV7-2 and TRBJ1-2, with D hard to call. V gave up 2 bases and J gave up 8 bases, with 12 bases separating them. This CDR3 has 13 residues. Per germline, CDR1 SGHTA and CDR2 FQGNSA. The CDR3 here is CASSLLTPGGYTF. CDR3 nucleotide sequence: TGTGCCAGCAGCTTATTAACCCCGGGAGGCTACACCTTC.

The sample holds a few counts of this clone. Here the CDR3 reads CAISESPGNEAFF. The CDR3 DNA sequence: TGTGCCATCAGTGAATCGCCAGGGAATGAAGCTTTCTTT. This chain joins TRBV10-3 and TRBJ1-1, with TRBD1 as a possible D gene (5 bases). The germline gives CDR1 ENHRY, CDR2 SYGVKD. The V and J ends lost 3 bases and 7 bases respectively, with 12 bases between them. The CDR3 is made up of 13 amino acids.

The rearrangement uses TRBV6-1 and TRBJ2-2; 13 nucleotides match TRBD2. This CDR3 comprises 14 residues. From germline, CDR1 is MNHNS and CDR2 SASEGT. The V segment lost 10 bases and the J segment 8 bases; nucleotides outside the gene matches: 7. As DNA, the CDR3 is TGTGCCAACCAACTAGCGGGGGGGACAGGGGAGCTGTTTTTT. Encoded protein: CANQLAGGTGELFF.